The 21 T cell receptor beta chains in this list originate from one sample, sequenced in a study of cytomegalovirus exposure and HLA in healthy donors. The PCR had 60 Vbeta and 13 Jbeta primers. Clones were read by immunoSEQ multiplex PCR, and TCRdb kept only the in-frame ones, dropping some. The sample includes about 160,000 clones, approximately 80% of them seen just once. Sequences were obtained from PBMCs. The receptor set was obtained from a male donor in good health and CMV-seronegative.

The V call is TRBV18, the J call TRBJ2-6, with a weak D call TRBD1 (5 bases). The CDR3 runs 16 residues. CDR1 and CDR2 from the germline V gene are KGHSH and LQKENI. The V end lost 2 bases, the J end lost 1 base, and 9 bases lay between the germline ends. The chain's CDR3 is CASSPTTGSGANVLTF. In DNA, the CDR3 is TGTGCCAGCTCACCAACTACAGGTTCTGGGGCCAACGTCCTGACTTTC.

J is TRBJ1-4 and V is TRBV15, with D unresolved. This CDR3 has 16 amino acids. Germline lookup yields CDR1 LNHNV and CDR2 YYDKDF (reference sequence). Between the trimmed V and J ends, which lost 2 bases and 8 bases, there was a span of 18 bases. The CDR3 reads CATSRTQRTPLEKLFF. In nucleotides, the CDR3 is TGTGCCACCAGCAGAACCCAGCGAACACCCCTAGAAAAACTGTTTTTT.

The CDR3 DNA is TGTGCCAGCAGTCAGACGGGGGGGAGCTACGAGCAGTACTTC. Translating it yields CASSQTGGSYEQYF. V usage is TRBV6-5 and J usage is TRBJ2-7, with 8 bases matching TRBD2. The CDR3 is 14 residues long. Germline lookup yields CDR1 MNHEY and CDR2 SVGAGI. V trimming: 5 bases; J trimming: 3 bases; junction bases outside the gene matches: 6.

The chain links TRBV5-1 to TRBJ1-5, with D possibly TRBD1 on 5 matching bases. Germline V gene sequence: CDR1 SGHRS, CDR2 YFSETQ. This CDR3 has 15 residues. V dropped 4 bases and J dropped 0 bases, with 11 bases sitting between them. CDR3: CASSRDSYSNQPQHF. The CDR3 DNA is TGCGCCAGCAGCCGGGACTCGTATAGCAATCAGCCCCAGCATTTT.

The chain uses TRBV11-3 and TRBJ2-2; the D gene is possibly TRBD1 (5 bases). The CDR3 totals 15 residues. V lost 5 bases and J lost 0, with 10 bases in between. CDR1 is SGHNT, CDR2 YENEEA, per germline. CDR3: CASSIQGANTGELFF. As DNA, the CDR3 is TGTGCCAGCAGCATTCAGGGCGCGAACACCGGGGAGCTGTTTTTT.

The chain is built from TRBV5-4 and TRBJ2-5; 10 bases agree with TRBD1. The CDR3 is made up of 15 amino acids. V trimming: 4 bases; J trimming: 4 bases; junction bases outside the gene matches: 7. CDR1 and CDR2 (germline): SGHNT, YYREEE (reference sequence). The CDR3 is CASSPGQGRIETQYF. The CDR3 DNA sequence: TGTGCCAGCAGCCCGGGACAGGGGAGGATAGAGACCCAGTACTTC.

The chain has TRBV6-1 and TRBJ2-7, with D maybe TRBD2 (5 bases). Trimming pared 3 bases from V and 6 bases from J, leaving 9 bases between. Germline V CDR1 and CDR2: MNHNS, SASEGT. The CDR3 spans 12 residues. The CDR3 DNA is TGTGCCAGCAGTGAGAGGGTTCGCGAGCAGTACTTC. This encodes CASSERVREQYF.

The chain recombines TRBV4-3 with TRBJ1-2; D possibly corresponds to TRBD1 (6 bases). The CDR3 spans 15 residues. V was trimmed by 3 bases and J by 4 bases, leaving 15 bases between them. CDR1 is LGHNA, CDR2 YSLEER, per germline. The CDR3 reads CASSQSRDTLYGYTF. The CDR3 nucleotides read TGCGCCAGCAGCCAGTCCCGGGACACCCTCTATGGCTACACCTTC.

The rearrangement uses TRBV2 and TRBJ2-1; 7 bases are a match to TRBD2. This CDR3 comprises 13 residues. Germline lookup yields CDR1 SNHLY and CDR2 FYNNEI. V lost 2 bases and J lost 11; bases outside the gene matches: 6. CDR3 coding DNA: TGTGCCAGCAGTGAAAGGGAGGGAGTCAAGCAGTTCTTC. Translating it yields CASSEREGVKQFF.

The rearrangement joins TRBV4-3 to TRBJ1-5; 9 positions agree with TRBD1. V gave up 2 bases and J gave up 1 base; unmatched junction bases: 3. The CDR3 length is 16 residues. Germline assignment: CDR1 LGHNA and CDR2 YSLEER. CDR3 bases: TGCGCCAGCAGCCAACGGGACAGGGACAGCAATCAGCCCCAGCATTTT. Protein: CASSQRDRDSNQPQHF.

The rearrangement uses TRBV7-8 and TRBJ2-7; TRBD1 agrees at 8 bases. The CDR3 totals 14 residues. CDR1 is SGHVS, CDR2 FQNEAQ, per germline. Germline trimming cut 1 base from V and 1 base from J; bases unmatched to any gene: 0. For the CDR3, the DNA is TGTGCCAGCAGCTTAGGGACAGGGTCCTACGAGCAGTACTTC. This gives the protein CASSLGTGSYEQYF.

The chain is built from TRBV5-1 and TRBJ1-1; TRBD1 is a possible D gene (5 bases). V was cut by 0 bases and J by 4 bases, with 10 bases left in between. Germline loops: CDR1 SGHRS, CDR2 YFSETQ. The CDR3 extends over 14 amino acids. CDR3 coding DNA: TGCGCCAGCAGCTTGGGGGGCGGGGGCACTGAAGCTTTCTTT. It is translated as CASSLGGGGTEAFF.

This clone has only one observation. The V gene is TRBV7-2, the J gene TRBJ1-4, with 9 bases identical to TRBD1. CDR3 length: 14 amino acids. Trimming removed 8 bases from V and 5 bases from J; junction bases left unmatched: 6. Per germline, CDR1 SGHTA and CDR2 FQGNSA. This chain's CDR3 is CASSYRGLNEKLFF. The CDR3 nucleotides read TGTGCCAGCTCGTACAGGGGGCTCAATGAAAAACTGTTTTTT.

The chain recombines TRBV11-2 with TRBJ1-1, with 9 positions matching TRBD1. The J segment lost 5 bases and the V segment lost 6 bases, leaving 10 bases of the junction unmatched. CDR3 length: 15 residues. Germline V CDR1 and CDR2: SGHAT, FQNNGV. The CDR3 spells CASRSNRGRRTEAFF. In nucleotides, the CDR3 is TGTGCCAGCAGATCAAACAGGGGGCGGCGGACTGAAGCTTTCTTT.

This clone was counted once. The DNA for the CDR3 is TGTGCCAGCAGCCTGACAGGGAGTAGCGGCTACACCTTC. As protein: CASSLTGSSGYTF. This chain joins TRBV5-4 and TRBJ1-2; 7 bases fit TRBD1. This CDR3 contains 13 residues. V trimming: 4 bases; J trimming: 8 bases; junction bases outside the gene matches: 8. Germline V gene lookup returns CDR1 SGHNT and CDR2 YYREEE (reference sequence).

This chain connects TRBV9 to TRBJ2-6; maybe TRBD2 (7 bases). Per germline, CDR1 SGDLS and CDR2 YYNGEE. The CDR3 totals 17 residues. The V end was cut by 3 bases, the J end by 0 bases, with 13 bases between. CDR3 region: CASSALGGPSGANVLTF. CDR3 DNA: TGTGCCAGCAGCGCACTGGGGGGGCCCTCTGGGGCCAACGTCCTGACTTTC.

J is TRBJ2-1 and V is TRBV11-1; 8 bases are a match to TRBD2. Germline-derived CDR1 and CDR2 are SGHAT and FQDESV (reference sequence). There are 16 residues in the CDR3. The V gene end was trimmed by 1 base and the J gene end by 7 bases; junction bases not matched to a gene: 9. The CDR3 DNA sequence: TGTGCCAGCAGCTTAGGAGGCGGGGGGTTGGGGAATGAGCAGTTCTTC. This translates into CASSLGGGGLGNEQFF.

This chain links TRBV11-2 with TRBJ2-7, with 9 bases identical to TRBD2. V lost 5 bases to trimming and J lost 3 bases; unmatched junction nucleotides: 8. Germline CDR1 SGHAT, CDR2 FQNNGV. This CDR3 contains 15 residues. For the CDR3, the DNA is TGTGCCAGCAGCACCGAGATGACTAGCGGCTACGAGCAGTACTTC. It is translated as CASSTEMTSGYEQYF.

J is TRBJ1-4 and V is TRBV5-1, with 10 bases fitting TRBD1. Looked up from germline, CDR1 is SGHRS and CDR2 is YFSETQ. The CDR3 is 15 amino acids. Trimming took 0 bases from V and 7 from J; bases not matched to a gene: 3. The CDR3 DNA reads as TGCGCCAGCAGCTTGGGGGACAGGGGAGGTGAAAAACTGTTTTTT. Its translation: CASSLGDRGGEKLFF.

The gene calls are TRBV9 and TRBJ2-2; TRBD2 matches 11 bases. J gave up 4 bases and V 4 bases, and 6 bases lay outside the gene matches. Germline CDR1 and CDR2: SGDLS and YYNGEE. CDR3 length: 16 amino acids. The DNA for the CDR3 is TGTGCCAGCAGCCCACTAGCGGGAGCTGCCACCGGGGAGCTGTTTTTT. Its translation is CASSPLAGAATGELFF.

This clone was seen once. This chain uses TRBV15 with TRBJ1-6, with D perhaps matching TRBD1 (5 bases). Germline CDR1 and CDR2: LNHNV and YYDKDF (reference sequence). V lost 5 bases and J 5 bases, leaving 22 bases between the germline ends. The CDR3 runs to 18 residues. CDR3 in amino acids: CATSGPQGRTLDNSPLHF. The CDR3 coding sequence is TGTGCCACCAGCGGCCCTCAGGGCAGGACACTCGATAATTCACCCCTCCACTTT.